The 18 T cell receptor beta chains given below trace back to one sample, sequenced in a study of identical twins. TCRdb independently ran MiXCR on the 5' RACE reads; one entry per CDR3 protein. The sample includes about 280,000 distinct CDR3 sequences, approximately 8% seen only once; the top ten take roughly 2%. These data were likewise used in another study, on yellow fever vaccine responses in identical twins.

The source material was memory (CD45RO+) T cells sorted from blood. The receptors come from a woman between 18 and 30 years old in good health.

This clonotype was counted at least ten times. The chain has TRBV14 and TRBJ2-1; 8 positions agree with TRBD2. Germline values: CDR1 SGHDN, CDR2 FVKESK. V shed 5 bases, J shed 3 bases, and the junction held 9 bases outside the gene matches. The CDR3 is made up of 16 amino acids. The CDR3: CASSGLAGLDYNEQFF. CDR3 sequence (DNA): TGTGCCAGCAGCGGTTTAGCGGGGTTGGACTACAATGAGCAGTTCTTC. Based on the CDR3 plus reference TRBV14 and TRBJ2-1, the full variable domain is EAGVTQFPSHSVIEKGQTVTLRCDPISGHDNLYWYRRVMGKEIKFLLHFVKESKQDESGMPNNRFLAERTGGTYSTLKVQPAELEDSGVYFCASSGLAGLDYNEQFFGPGTRLTVL.

The V and J genes are TRBV6-1 and TRBJ1-2, with 9 bases matching TRBD1. This CDR3 spans 15 amino acids. Germline trimming cut 1 base from V and 4 bases from J; bases unmatched to any gene: 4. Germline V CDR1 and CDR2: MNHNS, SASEGT. CDR3 amino acids: CASSEEVGQGYGYTF. The CDR3 DNA reads TGTGCCAGCAGTGAAGAGGTGGGACAGGGCTATGGCTACACCTTC.

This clonotype was counted only a few times. This sequence joins TRBV18 and TRBJ2-6, with 9 bases fitting TRBD1. The length of the CDR3 is 19 residues. The ends lost 6 bases at V and 2 bases at J; junction bases unmatched: 14. Per the germline V gene, CDR1 is KGHSH and CDR2 is LQKENI. CDR3 in DNA: TGTGCCAGCTCTTTGCGTGACAGGGGGATCGAAACTGGGGCCAACGTCCTGACTTTC. This codes for CASSLRDRGIETGANVLTF.

This clonotype has only a few counts. V usage is TRBV28 and J usage is TRBJ2-7; unclear D gene. CDR3 length: 15 amino acids. Germline loops: CDR1 MDHEN, CDR2 SYDVKM. V lost 3 bases, J lost 7 bases, and 19 bases lay in between. The CDR3 loop is CASSFVTSSKKEQYF. CDR3 nucleotides: TGTGCCAGCAGTTTCGTCACCAGCAGTAAGAAGGAGCAGTACTTC. Full variable domain (outside the CDR3, taken from reference TRBV28 and TRBJ2-7): DVKVTQSSRYLVKRTGEKVFLECVQDMDHENMFWYRQDPGLGLRLIYFSYDVKMKEKGDIPEGYSVSREKKERFSLILESASTNQTSMYLCASSFVTSSKKEQYFGPGTRLTVT.

This clonotype was observed many times. This sequence joins TRBV20-1 and TRBJ2-1; D possibly corresponds to TRBD2 (6 bases). The CDR3 has 13 amino acids. Germline CDR1 and CDR2: DFQATT and SNEGSKA (reference sequence). Trimming removed 4 bases at V and 4 bases at J, with 11 bases between. DNA for the CDR3: TGCAGTGCTACTCTGGCGGGGTACAATGAGCAGTTCTTC. Translated, it gives CSATLAGYNEQFF.

CDR3: CASSNSGTGDNSPLHF. The CDR3 nucleotides read TGTGCCAGTAGCAACTCCGGGACGGGGGATAATTCACCCCTCCACTTT. The V call is TRBV19, the J call TRBJ1-6; possible D gene TRBD1, 5 bases. Trimming took 6 bases from V and 5 from J, leaving 17 bases between them. The CDR3 length is 16 residues. Germline CDR1 reads LNHDA; CDR2 reads SQIVND (reference sequence).

At least ten counts were recorded for this clonotype. The genes are TRBV6-1 and TRBJ2-2; 8 positions match TRBD1. The CDR3 runs 16 residues. Germline CDR1 reads MNHNS; CDR2 reads SASEGT. V shed 4 bases and J 4 bases; nucleotides not matched to a gene: 8. CDR3 bases: TGTGCCAGCAGTGGAGGACAGGGCAGGGGCACCGGGGAGCTGTTTTTT. This codes for CASSGGQGRGTGELFF.

This chain joins TRBV7-8 and TRBJ2-1, with D perhaps TRBD1 (6 bases). CDR1 is SGHVS and CDR2 is FQNEAQ in the germline V gene. Deletions cut 0 bases from V and 8 bases from J, with 17 bases between. The CDR3 contains 16 residues. Here the CDR3 DNA reads TGTGCCAGCAGCTTAGCGGGGGCCAGTTTGGCTTATGAGCAGTTCTTC. Protein: CASSLAGASLAYEQFF.

This clonotype turned up a few times. This chain connects TRBV4-2 to TRBJ2-5; tentative D call: TRBD1 (6 bases). Germline values: CDR1 LGHNA, CDR2 YNFKEQ. V was shortened by 0 bases and J by 5 bases, with 22 bases between the two germline ends. The CDR3 is 18 residues long. The CDR3 nucleotides read TGTGCCAGCAGCCAAGACGGTTTATCACAGGGTGGGTGGGAGACCCAGTACTTC. It translates to CASSQDGLSQGGWETQYF.

This clonotype appeared many times. The genes are TRBV12-3 or TRBV12-4 and TRBJ2-7; 11 bases map to TRBD2. The CDR3 has 19 residues. The V segment lost 1 base and the J segment 2 bases; nucleotides outside the gene matches: 13. The CDR3 DNA reads as TGTGCCAGCAGTTTAGGAGGCGCGCTAGCGGGAGGACGCGCCTACGAGCAGTACTTC. Amino acids: CASSLGGALAGGRAYEQYF.

This clonotype was seen ten or more times. This chain uses TRBV5-1 with TRBJ2-2, with TRBD2 matching over 12 bases. Germline V lookup: CDR1 SGHRS, CDR2 YFSETQ. J gave up 5 bases and V 8 bases, and 7 bases lay outside the gene matches. This CDR3 is built from 15 residues. This CDR3 reads CASTRLAGETGELFF. The CDR3 DNA follows: TGCGCCAGTACCCGACTAGCGGGAGAAACCGGGGAGCTGTTTTTT.

This clonotype came up many times. V and J are TRBV5-1 and TRBJ1-6; D unclear. CDR1 and CDR2 (germline): SGHRS, YFSETQ. The CDR3 extends over 14 amino acids. The V and J ends lost 3 bases and 5 bases respectively, with 9 bases between them. The CDR3 sequence: CASSSDGNNSPLHF. The DNA of the CDR3 is TGCGCCAGCAGCTCGGACGGAAATAATTCACCCCTCCACTTT.

The chain employs TRBV5-1 and TRBJ2-5, with a possible D match to TRBD2 (7 bases). V lost 7 bases and J lost 2, with 15 bases in between. The germline gives CDR1 SGHRS, CDR2 YFSETQ. The CDR3 consists of 14 residues. The chain's CDR3 is CASASGRGQETQYF. CDR3 nucleotide sequence: TGCGCCAGCGCCTCTGGGAGGGGGCAAGAGACCCAGTACTTC. The full variable domain, its missing parts supplied by reference TRBV5-1 and TRBJ2-5, is KAGVTQTPRYLIKTRGQQVTLSCSPISGHRSVSWYQQTPGQGLQFLFEYFSETQRNKGNFPGRFSGRQFSNSRSEMNVSTLELGDSALYLCASASGRGQETQYFGPGTRLLVL.

The chain has TRBV29-1 and TRBJ2-2; D remains unclear. The CDR3 is made up of 14 amino acids. Trimming removed 1 base at V and 2 bases at J, with 8 bases between. CDR1 is SQVTM and CDR2 is ANQGSEA in the germline V gene. This chain's CDR3 is CSVEGQHNTGELFF. DNA for the CDR3: TGCAGCGTTGAAGGTCAGCATAACACCGGGGAGCTGTTTTTT.

This clonotype was detected ten times or more. The chain links TRBV3-1 to TRBJ2-3; maybe TRBD1 (5 bases). The CDR3 runs to 12 residues. V was clipped by 1 base and J by 10 bases, with 9 bases between them. Germline CDR1 reads LGHDT; CDR2 reads YNNKEL (reference sequence). CDR3 DNA: TGTGCCAGCAGCCAAGGCCAGACAGCGCAGTATTTT. Protein product: CASSQGQTAQYF.

This clonotype was picked up a small number of times. This chain joins TRBV2 and TRBJ1-5; perhaps TRBD1 as D (6 bases). Trimming stripped 1 base from V and 3 bases from J, with 10 bases between. Germline-derived CDR1 and CDR2 are SNHLY and FYNNEI. This CDR3 region has 15 residues. The CDR3 spells CASSEVRGANQPQHF. In DNA form, the CDR3 reads TGTGCCAGCAGTGAAGTACGGGGGGCCAATCAGCCCCAGCATTTT.

This clonotype showed up many times. The rearrangement links TRBV20-1 to TRBJ1-4; D is unclear. This CDR3 is 12 amino acids long. V lost 5 bases and J 8 bases, leaving 12 bases between the germline ends. Per the germline V gene, CDR1 is DFQATT and CDR2 is SNEGSKA (reference sequence). CDR3 sequence (DNA): TGCAGTGCTGGCCGGGCCCTCGAAAAACTGTTTTTT. Its protein is CSAGRALEKLFF.

CDR3 sequence (DNA): TGTGCCAGCAGCGGAACAGGGGTTGGAGCCGGGGAGCTGTTTTTT. This translates into CASSGTGVGAGELFF. The V gene is TRBV7-8, the J gene TRBJ2-2; 7 bases are shared with TRBD1. This CDR3 contains 15 residues. After removal of 5 bases from V and 6 bases from J, the junction contained 9 bases not matched to a gene. In germline, CDR1 is SGHVS, CDR2 FQNEAQ.